These 2 T cell receptor beta chains were sequenced from one sample in a study of blood T cells in healthy people across ages. For the second PCR, which ran for roughly 6 to 12 cycles, a sample-barcoded 5' primer and a J-beta primer mix were used. TCRdb fed the 5' RACE reads into MiXCR, producing one record per CDR3 protein. The sample holds about 940,000 distinct CDR3 sequences, roughly 43% seen once. The sequenced sample consisted of blood. Every receptor here comes from a man under 40 in good health.

The chain employs TRBV7-9 and TRBJ2-7, with a weak D call TRBD2 (7 bases). The closer fit of TRBJ2-5 to the DNA end suggests the J call may be wrong. CDR1 and CDR2 (germline): SEHNR, FQNEAQ (reference sequence). The CDR3 covers 15 residues. CDR3 protein: CASSLEGGGRETQYF. The CDR3 nucleotides read TGTGCCAGCAGCTTAGAGGGAGGGGGTCGTGAGACCCAGTACTTC.

The chain has TRBV6-1 and TRBJ2-7; D unresolved. Trimming stripped 4 bases from V and 3 bases from J, with 7 bases between. Germline CDR1 and CDR2: MNHNS and SASEGT. CDR3 length: 12 amino acids. CDR3 DNA sequence: TGTGCCAGCAGTGCTCTGTACTACGAGCAGTACTTC. This gives the protein CASSALYYEQYF.